This TCR beta chain was sequenced for a study of CD8 T cells in ankylosing spondylitis. Overall study results and limits: In ankylosing spondylitis blood, a motif of roughly eight highly homologous TCR beta variants appeared characteristic.

The trim removed 1 base at V and 10 bases at J, leaving 10 bases unmatched. The length of the CDR3 is 15 residues. Germline assignment: CDR1 SGHRS and CDR2 YFSETQ. TCRdb reprocessed the 5' RACE reads via MiXCR and lists one record per CDR3 protein. The data contain roughly 400,000 distinct CDR3 sequences, 20% to 25% of them seen just once; the ten biggest clones take up around 17%. A few counts support this clonotype. Its matching antigen is unknown. The specimen sequenced was blood, either unsorted or a sorted T cell fraction (not recorded which). This TCR derives from a male donor with ankylosing spondylitis. This rearrangement joins TRBV5-1 to TRBJ2-1, with 8 positions matching TRBD2. CDR3 protein: CASSLRNGRAGEQFF. CDR3 sequence (DNA): TGCGCCAGCAGCTTGAGGAACGGGAGGGCGGGCGAGCAGTTCTTC.